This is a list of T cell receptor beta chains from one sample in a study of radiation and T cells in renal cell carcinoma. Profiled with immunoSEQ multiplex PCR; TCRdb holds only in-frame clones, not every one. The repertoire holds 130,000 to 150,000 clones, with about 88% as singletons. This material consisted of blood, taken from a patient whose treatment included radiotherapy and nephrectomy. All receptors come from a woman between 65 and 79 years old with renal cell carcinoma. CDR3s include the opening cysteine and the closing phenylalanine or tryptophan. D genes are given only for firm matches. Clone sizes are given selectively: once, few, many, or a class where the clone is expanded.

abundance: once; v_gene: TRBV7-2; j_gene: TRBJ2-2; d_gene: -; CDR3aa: CASSLVEGGELFF; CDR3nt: TGTGCCAGCAGCTTAGTAGAGGGCGGGGAGCTGTTTTTT
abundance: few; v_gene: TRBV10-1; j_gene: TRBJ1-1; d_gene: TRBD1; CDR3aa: CASTLLTGPSDTEAFF; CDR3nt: TGCGCCAGCACCCTTTTGACAGGGCCGTCCGACACTGAAGCTTTCTTT
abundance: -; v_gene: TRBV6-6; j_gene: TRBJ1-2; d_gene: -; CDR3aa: CASRGVNYGYTF; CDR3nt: TGTGCCAGCAGAGGGGTTAACTATGGCTACACCTTC
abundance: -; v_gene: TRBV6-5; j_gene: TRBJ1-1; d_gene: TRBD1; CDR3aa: CASSYGTGGLNTEAFF; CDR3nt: TGTGCCAGCAGTTACGGGACAGGGGGCTTGAACACTGAAGCTTTCTTT
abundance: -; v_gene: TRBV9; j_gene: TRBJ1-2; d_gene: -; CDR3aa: CASSVVTGHGYTF; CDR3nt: TGTGCCAGCAGCGTAGTCACAGGGCATGGCTACACCTTC
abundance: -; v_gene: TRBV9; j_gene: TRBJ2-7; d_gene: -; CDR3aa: CASSVVGGTAHEQYF; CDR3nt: TGTGCCAGCAGCGTAGTAGGGGGGACAGCCCACGAGCAGTACTTC
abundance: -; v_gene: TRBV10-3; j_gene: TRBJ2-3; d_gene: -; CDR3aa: CAISGSRGGTDTQYF; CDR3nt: TGTGCCATCAGTGGTTCGCGGGGAGGCACAGATACGCAGTATTTT
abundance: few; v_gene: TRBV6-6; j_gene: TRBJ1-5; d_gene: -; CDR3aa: CASSYSKHYQPQHF; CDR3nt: TGTGCCAGCAGTTACTCGAAACACTATCAGCCCCAGCATTTT
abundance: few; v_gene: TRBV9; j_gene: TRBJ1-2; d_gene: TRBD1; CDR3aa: CASSVGQRNYGYTF; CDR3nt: TGTGCCAGCAGCGTGGGACAGAGGAACTATGGCTACACCTTC
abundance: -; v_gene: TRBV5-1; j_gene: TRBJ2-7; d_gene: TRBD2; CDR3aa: CASSFSSGGSYEQYF; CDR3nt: TGCGCCAGCAGCTTCTCTAGCGGGGGCTCCTACGAGCAGTACTTC
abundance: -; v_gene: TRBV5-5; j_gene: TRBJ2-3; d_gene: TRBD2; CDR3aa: CASSQGLAGFTDTQYF; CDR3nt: TGTGCCAGCAGCCAAGGACTAGCGGGATTCACAGATACGCAGTATTTT
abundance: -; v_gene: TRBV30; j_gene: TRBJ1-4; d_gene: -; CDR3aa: CAWSGGLATNEKLFF; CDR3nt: TGTGCCTGGAGTGGGGGTCTCGCAACTAATGAAAAACTGTTTTTT
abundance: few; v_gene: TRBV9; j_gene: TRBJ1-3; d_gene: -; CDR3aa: CASSVEGNSGNTIYF; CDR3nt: TGTGCCAGCAGCGTAGAGGGGAACTCTGGAAACACCATATATTTT
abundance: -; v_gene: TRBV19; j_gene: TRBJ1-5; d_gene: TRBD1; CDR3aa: CASSFDRGEQPQHF; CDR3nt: TGTGCCAGTAGTTTTGACAGGGGAGAACAGCCCCAGCATTTT
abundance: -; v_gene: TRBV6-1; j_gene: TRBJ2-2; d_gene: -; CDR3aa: CASSERQYGTGELFF; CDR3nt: TGTGCCAGCAGTGAAAGACAGTACGGCACCGGGGAGCTGTTTTTT
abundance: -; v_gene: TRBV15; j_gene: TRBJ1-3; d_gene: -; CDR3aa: CATSREARSSGNTIYF; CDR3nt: TGTGCCACCAGCAGAGAGGCCCGGAGCTCTGGAAACACCATATATTTT
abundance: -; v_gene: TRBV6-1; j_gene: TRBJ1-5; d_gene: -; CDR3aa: CASSEGWQGGPQHF; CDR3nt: TGTGCCAGCAGTGAAGGATGGCAGGGCGGGCCCCAGCATTTT
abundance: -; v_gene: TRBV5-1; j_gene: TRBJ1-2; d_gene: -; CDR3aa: CASSWGAGENGYTF; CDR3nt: TGCGCCAGCAGCTGGGGCGCAGGGGAGAATGGCTACACCTTC
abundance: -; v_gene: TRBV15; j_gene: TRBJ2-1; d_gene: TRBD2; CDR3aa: CATSRPAGEQFF; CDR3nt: TGTGCCACCAGCCGCCCAGCGGGGGAGCAGTTCTTC
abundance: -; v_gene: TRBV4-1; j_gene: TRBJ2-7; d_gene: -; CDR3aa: CASSQRTGDSSYEQYF; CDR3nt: TGCGCCAGCAGCCAAAGGACGGGGGACAGCTCCTACGAGCAGTACTTC
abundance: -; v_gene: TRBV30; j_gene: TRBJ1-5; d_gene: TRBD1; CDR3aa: CAWSAGTGNNQPQHF; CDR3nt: TGTGCCTGGAGTGCGGGGACAGGGAACAATCAGCCCCAGCATTTT
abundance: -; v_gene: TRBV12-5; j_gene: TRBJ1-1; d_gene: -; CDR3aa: CASGPDNFEAFF; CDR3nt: TGTGCTAGTGGACCAGACAACTTTGAAGCTTTCTTT